Listed here are 15 T cell receptor beta chains from one sample, sequenced in a study of Ad26.COV2.S vaccination and SARS-CoV-2 variants. Treatment defined: around 19 received Ad26.COV2.S at low or high dose, single or two shots; a few received placebo; per-sample allocation not given. Each sample was drawn 63 days after the first injection (of vaccine or placebo). Measured with immunoSEQ multiplex PCR; TCRdb has only the in-frame clones, and not every one. The sample records 440,000 or so clones, roughly 87% being singletons. This material consisted of peripheral blood, taken in a trial of Ad26.COV2.S vaccine versus placebo. The receptors here all came from a person between 18 and 65 years old who received the Ad26.COV2.S COVID-19 vaccine or a placebo.

This chain joins TRBV7-9 and TRBJ1-4; the D gene is possibly TRBD1 (6 bases). From germline, CDR1 is SEHNR and CDR2 FQNEAQ (reference sequence). The CDR3 has 16 amino acids. V was cut by 5 bases and J by 0 bases, with 13 bases left in between. The CDR3 loop reads CASSIEGGATNEKLFF. CDR3 sequence (DNA): TGTGCCAGCAGCATAGAAGGGGGAGCAACTAATGAAAAACTGTTTTTT. Variable domain in full (rest from reference TRBV7-9 and TRBJ1-4): DTGVSQNPRHKITKRGQNVTFRCDPISEHNRLYWYRQTLGQGPEFLTYFQNEAQLEKSRLLSDRFSAERPKGSFSTLEIQRTEQGDSAMYLCASSIEGGATNEKLFFGSGTQLSVL.

The rearrangement uses TRBV5-6 and TRBJ2-2, with unresolved D. The germline V gene has CDR1 SGHDT and CDR2 YYEEEE. Trimming stripped 2 bases from V and 4 bases from J, with 3 bases between. The CDR3 is made up of 12 amino acids. The CDR3 region is CASSFSTGELFF. CDR3 DNA: TGTGCCAGCAGCTTTAGCACCGGGGAGCTGTTTTTT.

The chain recombines TRBV7-9 with TRBJ2-4, with D possibly matching TRBD1 (5 bases). The CDR3 runs 14 residues. V was clipped by 3 bases and J by 7 bases, with 13 bases between them. Germline values: CDR1 SEHNR, CDR2 FQNEAQ (reference sequence). CDR3 region: CASSFITGGNIQYF. The CDR3 DNA reads TGTGCCAGCAGCTTTATCACAGGTGGGAACATTCAGTACTTC.

V usage is TRBV29-1 and J usage is TRBJ2-5; D is unresolved. Trimming shortened V by 2 bases and J by 10 bases, and 8 bases separated the two germline ends. The CDR3 covers 10 residues. Germline CDR1 reads SQVTM; CDR2 reads ANQGSEA. CDR3 DNA: TGCAGCGTTGAAAACCCTGGCCAGTACTTC. Translated, it gives CSVENPGQYF.

This clone was seen once. The genes are TRBV10-3 and TRBJ2-7; D may be TRBD1 or TRBD2 (5 bases each). Germline CDR1 reads ENHRY; CDR2 reads SYGVKD. This CDR3 has 14 amino acids. V lost 6 bases and J 6 bases, leaving 18 bases between the germline ends. CDR3 in amino acids: CAISPSGTLIEQYF. The CDR3 bases are TGTGCCATCAGCCCCTCCGGGACCCTAATCGAGCAGTACTTC.

The gene calls are TRBV27 and TRBJ2-7; D is perhaps TRBD1 or TRBD2 (5 bases each). Germline V gives CDR1 MNHEY, CDR2 SMNVEV (reference sequence). The V and J ends lost 5 bases and 2 bases respectively, with 13 bases between them. The CDR3 loop spans 14 amino acids. CDR3 bases: TGTGCCAGCAGTCTTCGGGACCCTCCCTACGAGCAGTACTTC. Residues: CASSLRDPPYEQYF.

This clone appeared a single time. This chain connects TRBV5-1 to TRBJ2-7; D gene unclear. There are 12 residues in the CDR3. Germline V lookup: CDR1 SGHRS, CDR2 YFSETQ. The V end was cut by 5 bases, the J end by 3 bases, with 9 bases between. CDR3 in amino acids: CASRADFYEQYF. The DNA for the CDR3 is TGCGCCAGCAGGGCAGACTTCTACGAGCAGTACTTC.

The chain couples TRBV5-1 to TRBJ2-7, with D uncertain. Trimming removed 0 bases from V and 3 bases from J, with 16 bases in between. In germline, CDR1 is SGHRS, CDR2 YFSETQ. The CDR3 is made up of 16 amino acids. The CDR3 coding sequence is TGCGCCAGCAGCTTGGATGCTGGGTCCCCTTACTACGAGCAGTACTTC. Its protein product is CASSLDAGSPYYEQYF.

The chain recombines TRBV11-2 with TRBJ2-3; 12 nucleotides align to TRBD1. The germline CDR1 and CDR2 sequences are SGHAT and FQNNGV. With 1 base clipped from V and 4 bases from J, the junction kept 6 bases outside the gene matches. CDR3 size: 17 residues. CDR3 bases: TGTGCCAGCAGCTTAGGTGGGACAGGGGGCTATTCAGATACGCAGTATTTT. It specifies CASSLGGTGGYSDTQYF.

This chain's CDR3 is CASSLQYSNQPQHF. The CDR3 bases are TGTGCCAGCAGTTTACAGTATAGCAATCAGCCCCAGCATTTT. The chain combines TRBV28 with TRBJ1-5; D call uncertain. V was cut by 2 bases and J by 0 bases, with 5 bases left in between. The CDR3 length is 14 residues. Germline-derived CDR1 and CDR2 are MDHEN and SYDVKM. Combining the CDR3 with reference TRBV28 and TRBJ1-5 gives the whole variable domain DVKVTQSSRYLVKRTGEKVFLECVQDMDHENMFWYRQDPGLGLRLIYFSYDVKMKEKGDIPEGYSVSREKKERFSLILESASTNQTSMYLCASSLQYSNQPQHFGDGTRLSIL.

This rearrangement joins TRBV19 to TRBJ2-6; D remains ambiguous. V lost 5 bases and J 5 bases, leaving 13 bases between the germline ends. Germline CDR1 reads LNHDA; CDR2 reads SQIVND (reference sequence). The CDR3 is 15 residues long. CDR3 coding DNA: TGTGCCAGTAGTGCAAACACGGGCTGGGCCAACGTCCTGACTTTC. Encoded protein: CASSANTGWANVLTF.

This chain uses TRBV5-3 with TRBJ2-3; tentative D call: TRBD1 (6 bases). TRBV5-3 is an ORF; its function is uncertain. The CDR3 extends over 16 amino acids. V was clipped by 4 bases and J by 2 bases, with 17 bases between them. CDR3 coding DNA: TGTGCCAGAAGCACTACCGACAGGTGGGACACAGATACGCAGTATTTT. As protein: CARSTTDRWDTDTQYF.

The V call is TRBV10-2, the J call TRBJ2-1; 8 nucleotides agree with TRBD2. The CDR3 has 12 residues. V lost 6 bases and J lost 15; bases outside the gene matches: 10. Germline V CDR1 and CDR2: WSHSY, SAAADI. The CDR3 spells CASSQLAAELFF. The CDR3 nucleotides read TGCGCCAGCAGCCAACTAGCGGCGGAGTTGTTCTTC.

This chain links TRBV12-3 or TRBV12-4 with TRBJ2-1, with 7 bases lining up with TRBD1. The CDR3 runs to 12 residues. The V gene end was trimmed by 4 bases and the J gene end by 10 bases; junction bases not matched to a gene: 4. CDR3 amino acids: CASSWETGEQFF. The CDR3 coding sequence is TGTGCCAGCAGTTGGGAGACAGGGGAGCAGTTCTTC.

This rearrangement joins TRBV6-5 to TRBJ1-2, with 11 positions matching TRBD1. The CDR3 sequence is 15 residues long. Germline assignment: CDR1 MNHEY and CDR2 SVGAGI. V lost 4 bases to trimming and J lost 5 bases; unmatched junction nucleotides: 6. The CDR3 DNA sequence: TGTGCCAGCAGTTCATGGGACAGGGGGGTATATGGCTACACCTTC. It codes for CASSSWDRGVYGYTF.